The rows below give T cell receptor beta chains drawn from one sample of a study of blood T cell repertoires in COVID-19. Sequencing used immunoSEQ multiplex PCR; TCRdb keeps in-frame clones, though not all of them. The sample consists of 250,000 to 400,000 clones, about 91% of them appearing once. Material: peripheral blood. These TCRs come from a woman aged 25 to 39 with COVID-19, enrolled during active disease. The CDR3 runs from the conserved cysteine through the conserved F or W. The D gene is left open where the match is weak. Part of the rows lack a size; the others show once, few, many or a class for expanded clones.

j_gene: TRBJ2-5
v_gene: TRBV19
abundance: once
d_gene: TRBD1
len: 14
CDR3aa: CASSTYDREETQYF
CDR3nt: TGTGCCAGTAGTACTTACGACAGGGAGGAGACCCAGTACTTC

j_gene: TRBJ2-5
v_gene: TRBV6-5
abundance: many
d_gene: TRBD2
len: 16
CDR3aa: CASSYSGTSGQETQYF
CDR3nt: TGTGCCAGCAGTTATTCCGGGACTAGCGGACAAGAGACCCAGTACTTC

j_gene: TRBJ1-5
v_gene: TRBV7-2
abundance: .
d_gene: .
len: 13
CDR3aa: CASSYRLGQPQHF
CDR3nt: TGTGCCAGCAGCTACCGCCTAGGTCAGCCCCAGCATTTT

j_gene: TRBJ2-2
v_gene: TRBV15
abundance: once
d_gene: TRBD1
len: 16
CDR3aa: CATSRDPQGANGELFF
CDR3nt: TGTGCCACCAGCAGAGATCCCCAGGGGGCGAACGGGGAGCTGTTTTTT

j_gene: TRBJ1-4
v_gene: TRBV6-5
abundance: .
d_gene: TRBD1
len: 14
CDR3aa: CASSWDRGGEKLFF
CDR3nt: TGTGCCAGCAGTTGGGACAGGGGTGGGGAAAAACTGTTTTTT

j_gene: TRBJ1-1
v_gene: TRBV27
abundance: .
d_gene: .
len: 16
CDR3aa: CASSPSRRGGFTEAFF
CDR3nt: TGTGCCAGCAGTCCCAGCAGAAGGGGAGGATTCACTGAAGCTTTCTTT

j_gene: TRBJ1-2
v_gene: TRBV27
abundance: .
d_gene: TRBD1
len: 14
CDR3aa: CASKPGQGSYGYTF
CDR3nt: TGTGCCAGCAAACCGGGACAGGGGAGCTATGGCTACACCTTC

j_gene: TRBJ2-5
v_gene: TRBV12-3/TRBV12-4
abundance: .
d_gene: TRBD1
len: 13
CDR3aa: CASSPGGEETQYF
CDR3nt: TGTGCCAGCAGTCCAGGGGGTGAAGAGACCCAGTACTTC

j_gene: TRBJ1-1
v_gene: TRBV3-1/TRBV3-2
abundance: .
d_gene: TRBD1
len: 12
CDR3aa: CASSQGRGPAFF
CDR3nt: TGTGCCAGCAGCCAAGGCAGGGGGCCAGCTTTCTTT

j_gene: TRBJ1-2
v_gene: TRBV7-2
abundance: once
d_gene: TRBD1
len: 19
CDR3aa: CASSSRPPPQGARIYGYTF
CDR3nt: TGTGCCAGCAGCTCCCGACCCCCTCCTCAGGGGGCGCGGATCTATGGCTACACCTTC

j_gene: TRBJ2-5
v_gene: TRBV11-3
abundance: .
d_gene: TRBD2
len: 14
CDR3aa: CASSYRGGTETQYF
CDR3nt: TGTGCCAGCAGCTACCGCGGGGGGACAGAGACCCAGTACTTC

j_gene: TRBJ2-1
v_gene: TRBV28
abundance: .
d_gene: TRBD1
len: 15
CDR3aa: CASSFVGQGGNEQFF
CDR3nt: TGTGCCAGCAGTTTTGTGGGACAGGGGGGAAATGAGCAGTTCTTC

j_gene: TRBJ2-5
v_gene: TRBV29-1
abundance: .
d_gene: .
len: 13
CDR3aa: CSVPSGSQETQYF
CDR3nt: TGCAGCGTTCCCAGCGGATCCCAAGAGACCCAGTACTTC

j_gene: TRBJ2-1
v_gene: TRBV19
abundance: .
d_gene: .
len: 16
CDR3aa: CASSIGRLALGNEQFF
CDR3nt: TGTGCCAGTAGTATAGGACGGCTAGCGTTGGGGAATGAGCAGTTCTTC

j_gene: TRBJ1-1
v_gene: TRBV6-1
abundance: .
d_gene: TRBD1
len: 13
CDR3aa: CASSERGTGVAFF
CDR3nt: TGTGCCAGCAGTGAAAGGGGGACAGGGGTAGCTTTCTTT

j_gene: TRBJ2-1
v_gene: TRBV24-1
abundance: .
d_gene: .
len: 15
CDR3aa: CATSPLGGLYNEQFF
CDR3nt: TGTGCCACCAGTCCCCTAGGAGGACTTTACAATGAGCAGTTCTTC

j_gene: TRBJ1-2
v_gene: TRBV6-6
abundance: .
d_gene: .
len: 12
CDR3aa: CASTGGKVGYTF
CDR3nt: TGTGCCAGCACTGGGGGGAAAGTGGGCTACACCTTC

j_gene: TRBJ1-6
v_gene: TRBV5-8
abundance: few
d_gene: .
len: 14
CDR3aa: CASSSGQPGSPLHF
CDR3nt: TGTGCCAGCAGCTCAGGACAGCCGGGTTCACCCCTCCACTTT

j_gene: TRBJ2-3
v_gene: TRBV4-1
abundance: .
d_gene: .
len: 17
CDR3aa: CASSQGGGGPSTDTQYF
CDR3nt: TGCGCCAGCAGCCAAGGAGGGGGTGGGCCTAGCACAGATACGCAGTATTTT

j_gene: TRBJ2-3
v_gene: TRBV3-1/TRBV3-2
abundance: .
d_gene: TRBD2
len: 17
CDR3aa: CASSQWGLAGGLDTQYF
CDR3nt: TGTGCCAGCAGCCAATGGGGACTAGCGGGGGGTTTGGATACGCAGTATTTT

j_gene: TRBJ1-6
v_gene: TRBV9
abundance: .
d_gene: .
len: 15
CDR3aa: CASSSGTTGAAPLHF
CDR3nt: TGTGCCAGCAGCTCAGGCACGACAGGTGCTGCCCCCCTCCACTTT

j_gene: TRBJ1-5
v_gene: TRBV11-2
abundance: .
d_gene: TRBD1
len: 15
CDR3aa: CASSLGTGGEQPQHF
CDR3nt: TGTGCCAGCAGCTTAGGAACAGGGGGTGAGCAGCCCCAGCATTTT

j_gene: TRBJ2-2
v_gene: TRBV11-2
abundance: .
d_gene: .
len: 13
CDR3aa: CASSLGATGELFF
CDR3nt: TGTGCCAGCAGCTTAGGGGCCACCGGGGAGCTGTTTTTT

j_gene: TRBJ1-3
v_gene: TRBV5-5
abundance: .
d_gene: TRBD1
len: 16
CDR3aa: CASSLRQGHSGNTIYF
CDR3nt: TGTGCCAGCAGCTTGAGACAGGGGCACTCTGGAAACACCATATATTTT

j_gene: TRBJ1-3
v_gene: TRBV4-1
abundance: few
d_gene: .
len: 15
CDR3aa: CASSRTTGIGNTIYF
CDR3nt: TGCGCCAGCAGCCGCACCACAGGGATAGGAAACACCATATATTTT

j_gene: TRBJ2-2
v_gene: TRBV5-1
abundance: .
d_gene: TRBD2
len: 16
CDR3aa: CASSLYGAGGPGELFF
CDR3nt: TGCGCCAGCAGCTTGTATGGAGCGGGGGGGCCCGGGGAGCTGTTTTTT

j_gene: TRBJ2-7
v_gene: TRBV19
abundance: .
d_gene: TRBD1
len: 18
CDR3aa: CASSIYLGQGDRVWEQYF
CDR3nt: TGTGCCAGTAGTATATATCTGGGACAGGGGGACCGGGTGTGGGAGCAGTACTTC

j_gene: TRBJ1-2
v_gene: TRBV14
abundance: .
d_gene: .
len: 15
CDR3aa: CASSLQPGGLYGYTF
CDR3nt: TGTGCCAGCAGCCTTCAACCGGGGGGCCTATATGGCTACACCTTC